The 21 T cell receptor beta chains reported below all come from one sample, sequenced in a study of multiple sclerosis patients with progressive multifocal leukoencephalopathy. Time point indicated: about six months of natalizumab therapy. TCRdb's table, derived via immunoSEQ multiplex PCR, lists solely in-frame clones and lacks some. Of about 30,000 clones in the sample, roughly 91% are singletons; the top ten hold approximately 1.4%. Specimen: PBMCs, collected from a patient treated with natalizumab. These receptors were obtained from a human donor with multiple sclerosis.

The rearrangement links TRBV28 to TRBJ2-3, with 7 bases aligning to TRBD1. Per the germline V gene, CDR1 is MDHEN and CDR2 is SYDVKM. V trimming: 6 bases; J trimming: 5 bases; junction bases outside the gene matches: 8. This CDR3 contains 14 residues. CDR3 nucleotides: TGTGCCAGCAGATGGGACAGAGCACAAGATACGCAGTATTTT. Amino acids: CASRWDRAQDTQYF.

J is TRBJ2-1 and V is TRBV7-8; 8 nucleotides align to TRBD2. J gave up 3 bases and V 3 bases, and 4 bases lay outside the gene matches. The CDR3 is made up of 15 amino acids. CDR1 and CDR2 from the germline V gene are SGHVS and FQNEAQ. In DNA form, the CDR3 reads TGTGCCAGCAGCTTGAGTAGCGGGGACTACAATGAGCAGTTCTTC. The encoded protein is CASSLSSGDYNEQFF.

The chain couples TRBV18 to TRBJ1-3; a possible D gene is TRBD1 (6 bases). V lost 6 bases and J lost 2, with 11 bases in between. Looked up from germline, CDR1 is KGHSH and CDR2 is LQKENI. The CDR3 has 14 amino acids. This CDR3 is CASSGAFTGNTIYF. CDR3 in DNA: TGTGCCAGCTCGGGGGCATTTACTGGAAACACCATATATTTT.

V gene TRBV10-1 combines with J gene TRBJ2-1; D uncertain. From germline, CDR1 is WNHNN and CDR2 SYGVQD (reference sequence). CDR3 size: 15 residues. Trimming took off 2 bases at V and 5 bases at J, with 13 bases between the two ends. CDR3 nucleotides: TGCGCCAGCAGTGAGCGGAGATCAACAAACAATGAGCAGTTCTTC. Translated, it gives CASSERRSTNNEQFF.

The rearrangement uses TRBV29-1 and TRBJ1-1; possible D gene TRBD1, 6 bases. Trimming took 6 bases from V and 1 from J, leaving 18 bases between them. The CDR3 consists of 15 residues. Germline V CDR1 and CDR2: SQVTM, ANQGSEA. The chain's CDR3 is CSVIHQGSGNTEAFF. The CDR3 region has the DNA TGCAGCGTCATTCACCAGGGGAGTGGGAACACTGAAGCTTTCTTT. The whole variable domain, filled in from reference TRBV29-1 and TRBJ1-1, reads SAVISQKPSRDICQRGTSLTIQCQVDSQVTMMFWYRQQPGQSLTLIATANQGSEATYESGFVIDKFPISRPNLTFSTLTVSNMSPEDSSIYLCSVIHQGSGNTEAFFGQGTRLTVV.

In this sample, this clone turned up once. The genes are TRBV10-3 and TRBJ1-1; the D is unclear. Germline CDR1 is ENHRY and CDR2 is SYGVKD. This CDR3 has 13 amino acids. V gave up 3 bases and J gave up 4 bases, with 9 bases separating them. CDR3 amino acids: CAISDSSLTEAFF. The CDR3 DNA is TGTGCCATCAGTGATTCGTCCCTCACTGAAGCTTTCTTT.

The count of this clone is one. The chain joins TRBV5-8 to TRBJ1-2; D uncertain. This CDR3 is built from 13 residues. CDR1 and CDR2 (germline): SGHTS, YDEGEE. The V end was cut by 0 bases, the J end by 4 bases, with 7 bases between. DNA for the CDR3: TGTGCCAGCAGCTTGGGCCAGATCTATGGCTACACCTTC. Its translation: CASSLGQIYGYTF.

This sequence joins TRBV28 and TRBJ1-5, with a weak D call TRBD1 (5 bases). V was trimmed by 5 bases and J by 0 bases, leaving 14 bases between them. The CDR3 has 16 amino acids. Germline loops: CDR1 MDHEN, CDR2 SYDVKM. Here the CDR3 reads CASSPSGRDSNQPQHF. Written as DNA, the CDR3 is TGTGCCAGCAGTCCCTCGGGCAGGGATAGCAATCAGCCCCAGCATTTT.

This CDR3 reads CASGLEVGYTF. The CDR3 DNA reads TGTGCCAGCGGCCTGGAGGTTGGCTACACCTTC. The V call is TRBV28, the J call TRBJ1-2; D not certain. V dropped 8 bases and J dropped 7 bases, with 11 bases sitting between them. This CDR3 comprises 11 residues. In germline, CDR1 is MDHEN, CDR2 SYDVKM.

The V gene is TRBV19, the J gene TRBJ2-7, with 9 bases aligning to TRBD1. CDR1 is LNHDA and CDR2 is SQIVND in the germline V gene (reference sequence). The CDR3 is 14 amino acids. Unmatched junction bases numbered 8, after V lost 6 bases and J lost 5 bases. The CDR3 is CASREDRGSNEQYF. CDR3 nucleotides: TGTGCCAGTAGAGAGGACAGGGGTTCGAACGAGCAGTACTTC.

CDR3 protein: CASSLGAGGEKLFF. DNA of the CDR3: TGTGCCAGCAGCTTGGGAGCGGGAGGTGAAAAACTGTTTTTT. The chain uses TRBV5-4 and TRBJ1-4; D gene uncertain. Germline V gives CDR1 SGHNT, CDR2 YYREEE (reference sequence). Trimming took 0 bases from V and 7 from J, leaving 10 bases between them. The CDR3 runs 14 residues.

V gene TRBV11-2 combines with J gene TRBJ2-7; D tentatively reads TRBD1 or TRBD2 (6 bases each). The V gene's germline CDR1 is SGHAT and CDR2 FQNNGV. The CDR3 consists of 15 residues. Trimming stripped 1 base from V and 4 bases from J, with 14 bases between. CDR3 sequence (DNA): TGTGCCAGCAGCTTAGGTTCTTGGGGGGCGTACGAGCAGTACTTC. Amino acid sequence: CASSLGSWGAYEQYF.

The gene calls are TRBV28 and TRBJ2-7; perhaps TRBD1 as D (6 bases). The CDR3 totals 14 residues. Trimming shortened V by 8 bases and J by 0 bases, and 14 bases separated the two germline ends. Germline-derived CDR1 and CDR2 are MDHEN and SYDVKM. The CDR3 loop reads CASEPGTTSYEQYF. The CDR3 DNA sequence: TGTGCCAGCGAACCCGGGACAACCTCCTACGAGCAGTACTTC.

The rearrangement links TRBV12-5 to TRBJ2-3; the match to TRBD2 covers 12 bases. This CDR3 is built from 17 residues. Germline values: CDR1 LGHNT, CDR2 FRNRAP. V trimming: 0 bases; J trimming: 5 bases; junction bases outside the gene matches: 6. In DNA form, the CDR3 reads TGTGCTAGTGGTTTGGTTCGACTAGCGGGAGTGGGAGATACGCAGTATTTT. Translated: CASGLVRLAGVGDTQYF.

The CDR3: CTSSQARTSGLSTDTQYF. The CDR3 bases are TGCACCAGCAGCCAAGCCCGGACTAGCGGGCTTAGCACAGATACGCAGTATTTT. The genes are TRBV1 and TRBJ2-3; whether TRBD2, the table's D call, matches the DNA was not checked. TRBV1 is reported as a pseudogene. The CDR3 consists of 18 residues.

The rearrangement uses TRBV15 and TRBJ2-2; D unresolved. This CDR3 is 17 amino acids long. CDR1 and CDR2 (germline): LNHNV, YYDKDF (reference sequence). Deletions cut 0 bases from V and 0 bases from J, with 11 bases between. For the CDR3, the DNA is TGTGCCACCAGCAGAGATTATCCTTCGGCGAACACCGGGGAGCTGTTTTTT. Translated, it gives CATSRDYPSANTGELFF.

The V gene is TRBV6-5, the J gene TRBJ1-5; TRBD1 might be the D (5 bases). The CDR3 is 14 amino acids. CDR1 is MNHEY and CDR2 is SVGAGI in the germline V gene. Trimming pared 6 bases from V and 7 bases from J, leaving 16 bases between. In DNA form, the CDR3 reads TGTGCCAGCAGGGGCTCGGGGGGGGAACAGCCCCAGCATTTT. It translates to CASRGSGGEQPQHF.

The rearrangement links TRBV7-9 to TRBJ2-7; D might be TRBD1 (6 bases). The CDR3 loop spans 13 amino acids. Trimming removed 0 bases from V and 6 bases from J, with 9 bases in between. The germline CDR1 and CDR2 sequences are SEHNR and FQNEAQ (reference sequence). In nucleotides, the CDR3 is TGTGCCAGCAGCTTAGCGGGGGCTGGCGAGCAGTACTTC. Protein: CASSLAGAGEQYF.

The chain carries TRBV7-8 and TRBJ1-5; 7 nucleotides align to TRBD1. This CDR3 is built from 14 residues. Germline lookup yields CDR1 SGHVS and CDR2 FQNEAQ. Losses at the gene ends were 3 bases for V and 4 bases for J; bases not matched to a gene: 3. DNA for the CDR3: TGTGCCAGCAGCTTCACAGGGGTTAATCAGCCCCAGCATTTT. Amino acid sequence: CASSFTGVNQPQHF.

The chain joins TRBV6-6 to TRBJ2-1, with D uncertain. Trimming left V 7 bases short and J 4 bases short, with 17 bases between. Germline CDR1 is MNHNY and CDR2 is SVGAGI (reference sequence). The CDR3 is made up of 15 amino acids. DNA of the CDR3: TGTGCCAGCACCTCACGCCGTGGGGATTACAATGAGCAGTTCTTC. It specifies CASTSRRGDYNEQFF.

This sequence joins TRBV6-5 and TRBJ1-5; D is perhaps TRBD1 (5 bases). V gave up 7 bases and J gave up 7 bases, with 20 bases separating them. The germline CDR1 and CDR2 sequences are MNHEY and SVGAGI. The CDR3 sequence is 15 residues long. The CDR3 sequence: CASKDRQGGRQPQHF. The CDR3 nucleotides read TGTGCCAGCAAGGACCGGCAGGGTGGGAGACAGCCCCAGCATTTT.